These 6 T cell receptor beta chains came from one sample sequenced in a study of T-cell memory formation after mild COVID-19. TCRdb called the 5' RACE reads again in MiXCR, with one record for every CDR3 protein. Of 390,000 or so distinct CDR3 sequences in the sample, about a sixth were seen once. Sequencing used PBMCs or a T cell subset sorted from them (not recorded which). The receptor set was obtained from a man younger than 35 who had mild COVID-19 (a few samples of this study predate the infection). Cell type and time point are not known.

The chain uses TRBV7-9 and TRBJ2-7; possibly TRBD1 for D (5 bases). V was shortened by 5 bases and J by 5 bases, with 16 bases between the two germline ends. Germline CDR1 is SEHNR and CDR2 is FQNEAQ (reference sequence). This CDR3 region has 14 residues. The CDR3 DNA reads TGTGCCAGCAGCGCAGGGTGGGCCGGTAACGAGCAGTACTTC. This codes for CASSAGWAGNEQYF.

V and J are TRBV12-3 or TRBV12-4 and TRBJ2-3; D gene ambiguous. The CDR3 extends over 14 amino acids. Deletions cut 2 bases from V and 5 bases from J, with 11 bases between. The CDR3, as DNA: TGTGCCAGCAGTTTATGGGCGAGTAGAGATACGCAGTATTTT. Protein sequence: CASSLWASRDTQYF.

CDR3 bases: TGTGCCAGCAGCGTAGGGGGAAGATCCTACAATGAGCAGTTCTTC. This codes for CASSVGGRSYNEQFF. The chain employs TRBV9 and TRBJ2-1, with D uncertain. The CDR3 consists of 15 residues. The V end lost 0 bases, the J end lost 1 base, and 8 bases lay between the germline ends. CDR1 and CDR2 from the germline V gene are SGDLS and YYNGEE.

This clonotype was picked up a small number of times. The V and J genes are TRBV7-2 and TRBJ2-1; unclear D gene. This CDR3 has 12 amino acids. Trimming took 6 bases from V and 8 from J, leaving 11 bases between them. From germline, CDR1 is SGHTA and CDR2 FQGNSA. CDR3 sequence reads: CASRALDHEQFF. CDR3 coding DNA: TGTGCCAGCAGAGCGCTAGATCATGAGCAGTTCTTC.

The J gene is TRBJ1-1, the V gene TRBV28; no clear D. The CDR3 loop spans 12 amino acids. V was clipped by 6 bases and J by 11 bases, with 16 bases between them. CDR1 MDHEN and CDR2 SYDVKM come from the germline V gene. CDR3 protein: CASSLVGVPAFF. For the CDR3, the DNA is TGTGCCAGCAGCCTGGTTGGAGTTCCGGCTTTCTTT.

The genes are TRBV6-5 and TRBJ2-1, with D unresolved. The CDR3 totals 15 residues. Germline assignment: CDR1 MNHEY and CDR2 SVGAGI. Trimming shortened V by 4 bases and J by 5 bases, and 15 bases separated the two germline ends. Here the CDR3 reads CASSSTGAPHNEQFF. Here the CDR3 DNA reads TGTGCCAGCAGTTCGACGGGCGCTCCCCACAATGAGCAGTTCTTC.